Below, 10 T cell receptor beta chains from the same sample are listed, as sequenced in a study of blood T cell repertoires in COVID-19. Only in-frame clones appear in the TCRdb table, and some are missing; sequencing was by immunoSEQ multiplex PCR. The sample has 110,000 to 150,000 clones; around 83% are singletons. Material for sequencing was peripheral blood. The receptors here all came from a woman of 80 years or more with acute or convalescent COVID-19.

This clone was observed a few times. The chain carries TRBV4-1 and TRBJ1-4; 7 nucleotides agree with TRBD1. Germline loops: CDR1 MGHRA, CDR2 YSYEKL. The trim removed 0 bases at V and 11 bases at J, leaving 9 bases unmatched. The CDR3 consists of 15 residues. CDR3 region: CASSQDGRTGGKLFF. CDR3 DNA: TGCGCCAGCAGCCAAGATGGGAGGACAGGAGGGAAACTGTTTTTT.

The chain uses TRBV6-1 and TRBJ2-2, with a weak D call TRBD1 (7 bases). This CDR3 comprises 16 residues. V was trimmed by 2 bases and J by 4 bases, leaving 14 bases between them. CDR1 is MNHNS, CDR2 SASEGT, per germline. CDR3 coding DNA: TGTGCCAGCAGTGAAAGGAGGGGGCTGAGCACCGGGGAGCTGTTTTTT. This encodes CASSERRGLSTGELFF.

This chain links TRBV4-1 with TRBJ1-5; no clear D. Germline CDR1 is MGHRA and CDR2 is YSYEKL. The CDR3 is 15 residues long. V lost 1 base, J lost 0 bases, and 7 bases lay in between. This CDR3 is CASSQGEVSNQPQHF. The DNA for the CDR3 is TGCGCCAGCAGCCAAGGGGAGGTTAGCAATCAGCCCCAGCATTTT.

The chain links TRBV5-5 to TRBJ1-5, with D unresolved. Germline assignment: CDR1 SGHKS and CDR2 YYEKEE (reference sequence). V was pared by 0 bases and J by 15 bases, with 16 bases between. This CDR3 is built from 13 residues. CDR3 protein: CASSLAPEMLRHF. The CDR3 DNA reads as TGTGCCAGCAGCTTGGCCCCCGAGATGCTCCGGCATTTT.

The sample holds one count of this clone. The gene calls are TRBV4-1 and TRBJ1-1; TRBD1 aligns across 7 bases. The CDR3 consists of 18 residues. Trimming cost V 0 bases and J 0 bases; bases outside gene matches: 10. The V gene's germline CDR1 is MGHRA and CDR2 YSYEKL. The CDR3 DNA reads TGCGCCAGCAGCCAAGAGCCCCCCCCCGACAGGGTGAACACTGAAGCTTTCTTT. The encoded protein is CASSQEPPPDRVNTEAFF.

This clone came up a few times. The V gene is TRBV13, the J gene TRBJ1-3; 10 bases match TRBD1. The junction had 3 bases not matched to a gene; V was cut back by 2 bases and J by 2 bases. This CDR3 has 16 residues. Germline V lookup: CDR1 PRHDT, CDR2 FYEKMQ (reference sequence). CDR3 DNA: TGTGCCAGCAGCTTAACCGGGACAGGGGCTGGAAACACCATATATTTT. Protein: CASSLTGTGAGNTIYF.

The V gene is TRBV12-3 or TRBV12-4, the J gene TRBJ2-1; no firm D call. V was pared by 7 bases and J by 8 bases, with 12 bases between. CDR3 length: 12 amino acids. CDR3 sequence (DNA): TGTGCCAGCAACCCACGGTTGGATGAGCAGTTCTTC. Translating gives CASNPRLDEQFF.

The chain couples TRBV5-1 to TRBJ1-4, with TRBD1 matching over 7 bases. The CDR3 sequence is 22 residues long. J gave up 0 bases and V 3 bases, and 23 bases lay outside the gene matches. Germline V CDR1 and CDR2: SGHRS, YFSETQ. This chain's CDR3 is CASSSLQNRGNPGRPTNEKLFF. CDR3 coding DNA: TGCGCCAGCAGCTCCTTACAAAACAGGGGCAACCCCGGAAGGCCAACTAATGAAAAACTGTTTTTT.

This clone was detected only a few times. The chain is built from TRBV5-6 and TRBJ1-6, with D tentatively TRBD1 (6 bases). The CDR3 consists of 16 residues. With 4 bases removed from V and 7 bases from J, the gap between germline ends came to 18 bases. CDR1 and CDR2 from the germline V gene are SGHDT and YYEEEE. The CDR3 sequence: CASSPPGQNLNSPLHF. The CDR3 DNA reads TGTGCCAGCAGCCCCCCGGGACAAAACTTGAATTCACCCCTCCACTTT.

The chain links TRBV19 to TRBJ1-5, with 7 positions matching TRBD1. Germline-derived CDR1 and CDR2 are LNHDA and SQIVND (reference sequence). The CDR3 covers 17 residues. V gave up 9 bases and J gave up 0 bases; unmatched junction bases: 14. CDR3 DNA: TGTGCCAGAGGACAGGCCGGATTTATGTATAGCAATCAGCCCCAGCATTTT. It yields the protein CARGQAGFMYSNQPQHF.